This T cell receptor beta chain is from a study of cytomegalovirus exposure and HLA in healthy donors. Findings of the study overall: According to an earlier analysis, most TCR beta V segments yielded productive rearrangements about 90% or about 30% of the time.

Trimming cost V 2 bases and J 8 bases; bases outside gene matches: 7. The CDR3 totals 15 residues. CDR1 and CDR2 from the germline V gene are SGHAT and FQNNGV. About this clone itself: Its specificity is not known.

The PCR used 60 Vbeta and 13 Jbeta primers. The assay was immunoSEQ multiplex PCR, and TCRdb's table has in-frame clones only and misses some. The sample holds around 300,000 clones, around 90% seen once. The rearrangement joins TRBV11-2 to TRBJ2-3, with TRBD2 matching 10 bases. Source material: PBMCs. The sequence was obtained from a woman younger than 35 in good health and CMV-seronegative. This CDR3 reads CASSLSQRGGGTQYF. CDR3 bases: TGTGCCAGCAGCTTATCCCAGCGGGGGGGCGGTACGCAGTATTTT.